This TCR beta chain was identified in a study of T cells after yellow fever vaccination. Whole-study context: Low-cell-number fractions underwent preparation using SMART-Seq v4 Ultra Low Input. General study findings and limits: FACS-sorted repertoires might harbor abundant contaminating clonotypes from the bulk population. Primary-vaccination clones mostly resurfaced post-booster (more than 95% CD4, roughly 87% CD8).

Germline CDR1 reads SGHTA; CDR2 reads FQGTGA. The CDR3 consists of 15 residues. Trimming removed 4 bases at V and 4 bases at J, with 14 bases between. Worth noting for this clonotype: Its antigen remains unidentified.

TCR cDNA was made by 5'RACE template switching, adding a universal primer site and UMIs. Each CDR3 protein is one row after TCRdb ran MiXCR on the 5' RACE reads. The table shows approximately 250,000 distinct CDR3 sequences, with roughly 5.6% occurring only once. The TCR comes from a young man who received the YFV17D yellow fever vaccine. The chain combines TRBV7-3 with TRBJ2-1; no clear D gene. The input for sequencing was CD4+ T cells sorted from PBMCs, taken on the day of the yellow fever booster vaccination. CDR3 sequence reads: CASSSHRQSYNEQFF. The CDR3 nucleotides read TGTGCCAGCAGCTCCCACCGCCAGTCTTACAATGAGCAGTTCTTC.